Following are 2 T cell receptor beta chains from one sample sequenced in a study of T cells after posttransplantation cyclophosphamide. TCRdb's table, derived via immunoSEQ multiplex PCR, lists solely in-frame clones and lacks some. Of tens of thousands of clones in the sample, roughly 83% were seen once. The sequenced sample was PBMCs. The source is a woman aged 60-70 years with a blood cancer, CMV-positive, and with a related stem cell donor.

This chain joins TRBV18 and TRBJ2-7; 9 positions match TRBD2. Trimming took 3 bases from V and 4 from J; bases not matched to a gene: 10. The CDR3 sequence is 16 residues long. Germline V gives CDR1 KGHSH, CDR2 LQKENI. The CDR3: CASSPGTSREGYEQYF. The CDR3 coding sequence is TGTGCCAGCTCACCCGGGACTAGCAGAGAGGGTTACGAGCAGTACTTC.

The rearrangement joins TRBV27 to TRBJ1-1, with D possibly being TRBD1 (6 bases). The CDR3 loop spans 14 amino acids. The germline gives CDR1 MNHEY, CDR2 SMNVEV (reference sequence). V was trimmed by 6 bases and J by 4 bases, leaving 15 bases between them. In nucleotides, the CDR3 is TGTGCCAGCAGATCTCTACAGGGCGGCACTGAAGCTTTCTTT. Translated, it gives CASRSLQGGTEAFF.